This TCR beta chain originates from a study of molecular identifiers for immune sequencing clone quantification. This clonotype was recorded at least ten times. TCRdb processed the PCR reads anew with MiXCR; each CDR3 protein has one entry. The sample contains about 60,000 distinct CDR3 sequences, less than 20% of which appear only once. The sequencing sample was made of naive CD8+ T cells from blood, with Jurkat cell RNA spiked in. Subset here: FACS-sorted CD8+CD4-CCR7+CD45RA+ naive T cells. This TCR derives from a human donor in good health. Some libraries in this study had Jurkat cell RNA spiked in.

The DNA of the CDR3 is TGTGCCAGCAGCTTACTAGCCAACAATGAGCAGTTCTTC. This encodes CASSLLANNEQFF. The J gene is TRBJ2-1, the V gene TRBV7-3, with D perhaps TRBD2 (5 bases). V was pared by 2 bases and J by 5 bases, with 7 bases between. The CDR3 extends over 13 amino acids. Germline V lookup: CDR1 SGHTA, CDR2 FQGTGA.